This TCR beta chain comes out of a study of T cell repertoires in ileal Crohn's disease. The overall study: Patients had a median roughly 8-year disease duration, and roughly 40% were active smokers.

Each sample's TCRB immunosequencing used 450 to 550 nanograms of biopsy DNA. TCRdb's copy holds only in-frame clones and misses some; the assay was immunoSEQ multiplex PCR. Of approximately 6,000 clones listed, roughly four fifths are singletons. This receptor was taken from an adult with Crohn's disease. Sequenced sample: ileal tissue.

The CDR3: CASSLDRGGETQYF. As DNA, the CDR3 is TGTGCCAGCAGCTTGGACAGGGGAGGGGAGACCCAGTACTTC. The rearrangement uses TRBV5-4 and TRBJ2-5, with D perhaps being TRBD1 or TRBD2 (7 bases each). The CDR3 extends over 14 amino acids. Germline V CDR1 and CDR2: SGHNT, YYREEE (reference sequence). Between the trimmed V and J ends, which lost 0 bases and 5 bases, there was a span of 11 bases.